This TCR beta chain was documented in a study of shared clonotypes between healthy human individuals. Study results and caveats: Non-shared clonotypes had lower generation probabilities than clonotypes shared by all four sorted-subset donors.

Sorted-subset replicate PCR reactions were performed with 150 to 200 ng DNA, corresponding to 30,000 to 35,000 T cell genomes. Study processing details: Filtering of immunoSEQ junctional sequences could not match full-length read filtering. The data were produced by immunoSEQ multiplex PCR, yet TCRdb's version contains in-frame clones alone and is incomplete. V and J calls and clone size follow that table, whereas D and trimming were derived from the DNA. The data show 700,000 to 950,000 clones, around 96% seen once. Naive CD8 cells lacked CD45RO, underwent positive selection for CCR7 and left out terminally differentiated effector memory CD45RA+ cells. Germline CDR1 KGHSH, CDR2 LQKENI. V was pared by 5 bases and J by 4 bases, with 17 bases between. CDR3 length equals 16 residues. As regards this clone: Its antigen remains unknown.

The chain employs TRBV18 and TRBJ1-4; tentative D call: TRBD1 (5 bases). The specimen sequenced was naive CD8+ T cells sorted from blood. The clonotype was recovered from a young man in good health. CDR3 residues: CASSIDVRVDNEKLFF. For the CDR3, the DNA is TGTGCCAGCTCAATCGATGTCAGGGTCGATAATGAAAAACTGTTTTTT.